This T cell receptor beta chain came from a study of T cells in localized non-small cell lung cancer (TCRdb year 2020). In terms of the full investigation: Comparing tumors with uninvolved tumor-adjacent lungs, the study looked at the T cell repertoires of hundreds of patients with early-stage NSCLC. The cohort consisted of approximately 240 treatment-naive NSCLC patients whose localized lung tumors had been resected. Of the NSCLC patients, approximately 130 were male and approximately 99 were female, and the mean age was around 66 years.

In the case of this clone: No antigen is known for it. No base qualities exist here, and no much larger clone lies one base off it.

What the study reported, not specific to this receptor: Uninvolved tumor-adjacent lung showed the highest T cell clonality, higher than tumor, which suggests more focused antigenic responses in the adjacent lung. Since the design was exploratory, TCR variables were selected using unadjusted p-values with no false-discovery rate correction. Because multi-region tumor sequencing was not done, intratumor heterogeneity could not be ruled out. A median of 57 of the top 100 tumor clones were detected in paired uninvolved adjacent lung, and 25 to 35 of these tumor clones were also found among the top 100 clones of the paired uninvolved adjacent lung. Longer overall survival was associated with higher blood T cell density, whereas shorter survival was associated with higher adjacent-lung clonality.

The CDR1 and CDR2 encoded by the germline V gene are SGHTS and YDEGEE. The CDR3, cysteine through phenylalanine, is 14 amino acids long. The retained sequence is limited to the CDR3, 42 bases, with the frame set at the first base. V is trimmed back by 1 base and J by 8 bases, and the junction contains 6 bases that no gene match accounts for. The immunoSEQ Assay was used to sequence TCR beta CDR3 regions from DNA. The original methods were these. To compute T cell density, TCR beta template counts were normalized to usable DNA, which was estimated by amplifying housekeeping genes. Richness was estimated with the preseqR package, extrapolating to 400,000 templates for PBMC samples and 120,000 templates for tissue samples. Clonality was taken to be one minus Pielou's evenness. To identify tissue-enriched TCRs, differential abundance testing was run on productive amino-acid clonotypes with a minimum total count of 5 and an alpha of 0.1. Repertoire overlap between compartments was quantified with the Jaccard Index and Morisita Overlap Index. TCR beta CDR3s were clustered by GLIPH together with public tetramer-defined viral CDR3s, and at least three viral sequences plus V-gene enrichment were required for viral motifs. In its TCRdb copy, this immuneACCESS table keeps in-frame sequences only and misses some clones. Where compared with another copy, unresolved V genes explain less than half of these, and the others have no known cause. V, J and clone size derive from that table, while D and trimming were established from the DNA sequence. The sample profile shows some 80,000 clones; 84% of them were found once. Of the sample, approximately 3% falls within the top ten clones.

At diagnosis, peripheral blood, uninvolved tumor-adjacent lung and tumor were collected and stored as a combination of fresh-frozen and FFPE material. For TCR repertoire profiling, blood samples were analyzed in the form of peripheral blood mononuclear cells. The TCR sequence derives from a man aged 40 to 75 with stage I lung adenocarcinoma. The sample was peripheral blood, taken before any cancer treatment. The sequence joins TRBV5-8 to TRBJ1-2, and TRBD1 matches 9 of the central bases. This receptor carries the CDR3 CASSLTGGYEGYTF. Here is the DNA: TGTGCCAGCAGCTTGACAGGGGGCTATGAAGGCTACACCTTC.